These 18 T cell receptor beta chains were all obtained from the same sample, sequenced in a study of cytomegalovirus exposure and HLA in healthy donors. PCR amplification relied on 60 Vbeta primers (plus 13 Jbeta primers). TCRdb's copy holds only in-frame clones and misses some; the assay was immunoSEQ multiplex PCR. There are 150,000 to 200,000 clones in the sample; around two thirds occur only once, and approximately 1.3% lies in the top ten. Sequencing input: PBMCs. These receptors all come from a man over 45 in good health and CMV-seronegative.

The chain is built from TRBV28 and TRBJ2-2; 10 bases line up with TRBD2. The germline V gene has CDR1 MDHEN and CDR2 SYDVKM. The CDR3 consists of 17 residues. V lost 5 bases to trimming and J lost 0 bases; unmatched junction nucleotides: 6. CDR3 sequence: CASSETSGVSNTGELFF. The DNA for the CDR3 is TGTGCCAGCAGTGAAACTAGCGGGGTTTCGAACACCGGGGAGCTGTTTTTT.

The V gene is TRBV5-8, the J gene TRBJ1-5, with D unresolved. With 0 bases removed from V and 6 bases from J, the gap between germline ends came to 13 bases. The germline CDR1 and CDR2 sequences are SGHTS and YDEGEE. This CDR3 region has 15 residues. CDR3: CASSLGRVRTQPQHF. The DNA for the CDR3 is TGTGCCAGCAGCTTGGGGAGGGTGAGGACTCAGCCCCAGCATTTT.

The chain is built from TRBV19 and TRBJ2-5, with 7 bases fitting TRBD1. The V gene's germline CDR1 is LNHDA and CDR2 SQIVND (reference sequence). Trimming cost V 4 bases and J 2 bases; bases outside gene matches: 4. The CDR3 is 14 amino acids. CDR3 nucleotides: TGTGCCAGTAGTAAGGGACAGTCTCAAGAGACCCAGTACTTC. It yields the protein CASSKGQSQETQYF.

The CDR3 protein is CASSSGTTYNSPLHF. CDR3 DNA: TGTGCCAGCTCTTCCGGGACAACCTATAATTCACCCCTCCACTTT. V is TRBV27 and J is TRBJ1-6; D perhaps matches TRBD1 (6 bases). Trimming left V 8 bases short and J 2 bases short, with 13 bases between. Germline V CDR1 and CDR2: MNHEY, SMNVEV (reference sequence). The CDR3 runs to 15 residues.

This clone was observed a handful of times. CDR3 amino acids: CASSPRIQRDTEAFF. CDR3 sequence (DNA): TGTGCCAGCTCACCTCGGATTCAGAGGGACACTGAAGCTTTCTTT. The genes are TRBV18 and TRBJ1-1; D is uncertain. Germline-derived CDR1 and CDR2 are KGHSH and LQKENI. The V gene lost 3 bases and the J gene lost 3 bases, with 14 bases spanning the gap. The length of the CDR3 is 15 residues.

The chain uses TRBV6-5 and TRBJ2-2; TRBD2 is a possible D gene (6 bases). The V end was cut by 6 bases, the J end by 4 bases, with 12 bases between. Germline loops: CDR1 MNHEY, CDR2 SVGAGI. This CDR3 is built from 14 residues. The CDR3 spells CASSSEGPTGELFF. As DNA, the CDR3 is TGTGCCAGCAGCTCGGAGGGGCCCACCGGGGAGCTGTTTTTT.

In its sample, this clone was seen a few times. V gene TRBV15 combines with J gene TRBJ2-5, with 7 bases fitting TRBD1. The junction had 5 bases not matched to a gene; V was cut back by 5 bases and J by 2 bases. CDR1 and CDR2 (germline): LNHNV, YYDKDF (reference sequence). The CDR3 extends over 14 amino acids. The CDR3 DNA sequence: TGTGCCACCAGCCCGTGGACAGGTCAAGAGACCCAGTACTTC. Translation gives CATSPWTGQETQYF.

The chain has TRBV7-2 and TRBJ2-1; possible D gene TRBD2, 5 bases. This CDR3 has 15 residues. The germline CDR1 and CDR2 sequences are SGHTA and FQGNSA. The V end was cut by 1 base, the J end by 9 bases, with 16 bases between. The CDR3 reads CASSLEAGPGGEQFF. The CDR3 DNA sequence: TGTGCCAGCAGCTTAGAGGCGGGCCCGGGTGGTGAGCAGTTCTTC.

V gene TRBV7-2 combines with J gene TRBJ1-3, with D possibly matching TRBD1 (6 bases). The CDR3 runs to 16 residues. The V end lost 0 bases, the J end lost 4 bases, and 13 bases lay between the germline ends. Germline V gives CDR1 SGHTA, CDR2 FQGNSA. For the CDR3, the DNA is TGTGCCAGCAGCTTAGCCGTTGGGAGGGGGGGAAACACCATATATTTT. The encoded protein is CASSLAVGRGGNTIYF.

The V gene is TRBV18, the J gene TRBJ2-5, with unresolved D. Germline V lookup: CDR1 KGHSH, CDR2 LQKENI. V lost 2 bases to trimming and J lost 4 bases, with 8 bases between them. The CDR3 runs 13 residues. CDR3 DNA sequence: TGTGCCAGCTCACCAACCTCAGGAGAGACCCAGTACTTC. Translation: CASSPTSGETQYF.

The chain carries TRBV6-1 and TRBJ1-1; 8 bases are shared with TRBD1. This CDR3 region has 14 residues. Trimming removed 5 bases from V and 3 bases from J; junction bases left unmatched: 5. The germline V gene encodes CDR1 MNHNS and CDR2 SASEGT. CDR3 loop: CASSTRTGYTEAFF. The CDR3 coding sequence is TGTGCCAGCAGTACTAGGACAGGGTACACTGAAGCTTTCTTT.

The CDR3 region is CASSRQAGSYEQYF. DNA for the CDR3: TGTGCCAGTAGTCGGCAGGCGGGCTCCTACGAGCAGTACTTC. The V call is TRBV19, the J call TRBJ2-7, with a possible D match to TRBD2 (5 bases). Germline V gives CDR1 LNHDA, CDR2 SQIVND (reference sequence). This CDR3 comprises 14 residues. The ends were cut back, 5 bases at V and 0 bases at J, with 11 bases in the middle.

V is TRBV9 and J is TRBJ1-1; 8 bases line up with TRBD1. The CDR3 length is 15 residues. V was clipped by 4 bases and J by 5 bases; unmatched bases: 10. Germline CDR1 and CDR2: SGDLS and YYNGEE. In DNA form, the CDR3 reads TGTGCCAGCAGCCCCCAGGACAGGGTACGTACTGAAGCTTTCTTT. Its translation: CASSPQDRVRTEAFF.

The J gene is TRBJ2-2, the V gene TRBV5-4; 13 bases line up with TRBD2. This CDR3 comprises 18 residues. Germline assignment: CDR1 SGHNT and CDR2 YYREEE (reference sequence). V trimming: 5 bases; J trimming: 3 bases; junction bases outside the gene matches: 10. The CDR3 sequence: CASRGTSGAQGDTGELFF. CDR3 coding DNA: TGTGCCAGCAGGGGGACTAGCGGGGCCCAGGGGGACACCGGGGAGCTGTTTTTT.

This clone appeared a few times. The chain employs TRBV5-1 and TRBJ2-5; TRBD2 matches at 12 bases. The ends lost 5 bases at V and 4 bases at J; junction bases unmatched: 9. The germline V gene has CDR1 SGHRS and CDR2 YFSETQ. This CDR3 comprises 16 residues. CDR3 region: CASRPSGGAVGETQYF. CDR3 in DNA: TGCGCCAGCAGGCCTAGCGGGGGGGCCGTGGGAGAGACCCAGTACTTC.

This clone was detected only once. J is TRBJ1-1 and V is TRBV5-4; the D gene is possibly TRBD1 (6 bases). The germline gives CDR1 SGHNT, CDR2 YYREEE (reference sequence). V lost 4 bases to trimming and J lost 5 bases, with 18 bases between them. This CDR3 comprises 15 residues. The CDR3: CASSPGRGRETEAFF. CDR3 coding DNA: TGTGCCAGCAGCCCCGGGAGGGGGAGGGAGACTGAAGCTTTCTTT.

Here the CDR3 DNA reads TGTGCCAGCAGTCACCTAGGTGGCTACACCTTC. The encoded protein is CASSHLGGYTF. The genes are TRBV6-5 and TRBJ1-2; no clear D gene. V dropped 5 bases and J dropped 7 bases, with 8 bases sitting between them. CDR1 and CDR2 (germline): MNHEY, SVGAGI. The CDR3 loop spans 11 amino acids.

This chain links TRBV7-9 with TRBJ2-1; 11 bases align to TRBD1. CDR3 length: 15 residues. V lost 1 base, J lost 10 bases, and 6 bases stayed unmatched. Germline V CDR1 and CDR2: SEHNR, FQNEAQ (reference sequence). CDR3 sequence (DNA): TGTGCCAGCAGCTTAGAGGGGACAGGGGGGCCCGAGCAGTTCTTC. The encoded protein is CASSLEGTGGPEQFF.